This T cell receptor beta chain stems from a study of cytomegalovirus exposure and HLA in healthy donors. Regarding the study as a whole: Most CMV-associated TCR beta chains appeared HLA-restricted in a later analysis. TCR beta chains numbering some 160 were designated cytomegalovirus-associated. Under in vitro conditions, three CMV-associated chains were confirmed as specific for CMV antigens.

A multiplex PCR was run with 60 Vbeta primers and 13 Jbeta primers. Method: immunoSEQ multiplex PCR; TCRdb's copy keeps in-frame clones and lacks some. The sample includes roughly 150,000 clones, roughly 80% of them seen just once. The CDR3 contains 15 residues. Germline CDR1 is SGDLS and CDR2 is YYNGEE. V was cut by 3 bases and J by 4 bases, with 13 bases left in between. On this clone itself: What it binds is not known.

The sequencing input was PBMCs. This receptor was identified in a man aged 18 to 30 in good health and CMV-seropositive. The chain employs TRBV9 and TRBJ1-4, with a weak D call TRBD1 (5 bases). The CDR3: CASSAGTALNEKLFF. Written as DNA, the CDR3 is TGTGCCAGCAGCGCCGGGACTGCCCTTAATGAAAAACTGTTTTTT.